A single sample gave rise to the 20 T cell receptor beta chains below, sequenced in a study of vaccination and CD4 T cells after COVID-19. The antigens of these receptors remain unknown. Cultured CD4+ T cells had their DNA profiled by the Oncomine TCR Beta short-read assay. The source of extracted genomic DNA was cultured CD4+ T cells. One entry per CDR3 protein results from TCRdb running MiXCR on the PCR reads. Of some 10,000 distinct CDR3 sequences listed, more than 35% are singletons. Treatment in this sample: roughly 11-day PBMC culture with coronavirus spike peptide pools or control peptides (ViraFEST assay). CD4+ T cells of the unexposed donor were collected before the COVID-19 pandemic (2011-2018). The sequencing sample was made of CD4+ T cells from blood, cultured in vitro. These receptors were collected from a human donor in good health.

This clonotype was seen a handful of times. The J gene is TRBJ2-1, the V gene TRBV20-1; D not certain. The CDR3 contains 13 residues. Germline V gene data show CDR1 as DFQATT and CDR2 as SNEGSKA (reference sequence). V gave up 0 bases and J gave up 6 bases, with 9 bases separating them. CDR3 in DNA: TGCAGTGCTAGAGATCCCCTCCGCAATGAGCAGTTCTTC. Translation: CSARDPLRNEQFF.

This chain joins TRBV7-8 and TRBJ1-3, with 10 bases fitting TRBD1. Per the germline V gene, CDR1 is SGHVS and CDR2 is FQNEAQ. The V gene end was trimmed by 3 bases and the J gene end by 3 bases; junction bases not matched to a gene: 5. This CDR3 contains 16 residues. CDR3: CASSFRTGGNGNTIYF. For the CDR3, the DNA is TGTGCCAGCAGCTTCAGGACAGGGGGAAATGGAAACACCATATATTTT.

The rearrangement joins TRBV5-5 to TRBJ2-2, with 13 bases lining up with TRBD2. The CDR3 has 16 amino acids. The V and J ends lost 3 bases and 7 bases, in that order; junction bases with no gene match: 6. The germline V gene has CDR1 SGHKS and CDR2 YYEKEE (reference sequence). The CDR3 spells CASSYGLAGAGGELFF. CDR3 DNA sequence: TGTGCCAGCAGCTATGGACTAGCGGGAGCGGGCGGGGAGCTGTTTTTT. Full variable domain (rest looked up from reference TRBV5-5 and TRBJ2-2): DAGVTQSPTHLIKTRGQQVTLRCSPISGHKSVSWYQQVLGQGPQFIFQYYEKEERGRGNFPDRFSARQFPNYSSELNVNALLLGDSALYLCASSYGLAGAGGELFFGEGSRLTVL.

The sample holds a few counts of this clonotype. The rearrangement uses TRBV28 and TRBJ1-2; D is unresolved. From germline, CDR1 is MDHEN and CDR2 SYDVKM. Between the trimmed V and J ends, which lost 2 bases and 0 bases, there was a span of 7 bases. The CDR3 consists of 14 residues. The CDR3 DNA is TGTGCCAGCAGTTTAGTCGTCTCTAACTATGGCTACACCTTC. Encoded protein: CASSLVVSNYGYTF.

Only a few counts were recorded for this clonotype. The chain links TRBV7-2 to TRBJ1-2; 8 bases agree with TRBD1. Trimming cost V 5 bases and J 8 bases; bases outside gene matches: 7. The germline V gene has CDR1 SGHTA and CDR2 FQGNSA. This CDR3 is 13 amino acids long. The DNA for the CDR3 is TGTGCCAGCAGCCCCGACAGGGGAGGCGGCTACACCTTC. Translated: CASSPDRGGGYTF.

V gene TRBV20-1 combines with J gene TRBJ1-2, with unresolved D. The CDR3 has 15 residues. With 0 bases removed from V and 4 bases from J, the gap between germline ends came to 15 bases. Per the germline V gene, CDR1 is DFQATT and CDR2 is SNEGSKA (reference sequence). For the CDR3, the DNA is TGCAGTGCTAGAGATGGGCGGGAGACCCTCTATGGCTACACCTTC. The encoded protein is CSARDGRETLYGYTF.

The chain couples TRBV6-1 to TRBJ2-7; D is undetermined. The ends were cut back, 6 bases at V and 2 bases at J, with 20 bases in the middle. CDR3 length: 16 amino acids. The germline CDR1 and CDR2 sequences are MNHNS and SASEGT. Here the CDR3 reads CASRRSATDLAYEQYF. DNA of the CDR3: TGTGCCAGCAGGCGCTCGGCGACTGACTTAGCCTACGAGCAGTACTTC.

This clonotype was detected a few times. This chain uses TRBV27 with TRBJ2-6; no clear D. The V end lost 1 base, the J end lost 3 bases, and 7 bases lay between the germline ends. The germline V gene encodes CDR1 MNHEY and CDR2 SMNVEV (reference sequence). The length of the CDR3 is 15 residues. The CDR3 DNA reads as TGTGCCAGCAGTTTATGGGGATATGGGGCCAACGTCCTGACTTTC. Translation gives CASSLWGYGANVLTF.

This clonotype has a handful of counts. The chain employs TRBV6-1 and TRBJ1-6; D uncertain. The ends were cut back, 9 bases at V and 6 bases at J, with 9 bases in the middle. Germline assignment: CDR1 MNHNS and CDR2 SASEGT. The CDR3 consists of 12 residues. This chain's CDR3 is CASRRTNSPLHF. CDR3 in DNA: TGTGCCAGTCGACGGACTAATTCACCCCTCCACTTT.

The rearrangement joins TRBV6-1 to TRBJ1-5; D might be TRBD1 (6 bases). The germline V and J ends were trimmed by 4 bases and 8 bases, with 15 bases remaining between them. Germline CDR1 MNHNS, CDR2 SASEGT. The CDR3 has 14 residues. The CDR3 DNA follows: TGTGCCAGCAGTGGGCTCGGGGGGCGGGAGCCCCAGCATTTT. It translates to CASSGLGGREPQHF.

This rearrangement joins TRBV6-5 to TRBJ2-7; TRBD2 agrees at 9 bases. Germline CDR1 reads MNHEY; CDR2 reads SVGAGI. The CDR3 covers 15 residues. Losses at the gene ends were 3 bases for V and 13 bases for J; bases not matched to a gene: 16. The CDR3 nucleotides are TGTGCCAGCAGTTATGGCGGGAGGGCCCGATATGATGATTACTTC. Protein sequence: CASSYGGRARYDDYF.

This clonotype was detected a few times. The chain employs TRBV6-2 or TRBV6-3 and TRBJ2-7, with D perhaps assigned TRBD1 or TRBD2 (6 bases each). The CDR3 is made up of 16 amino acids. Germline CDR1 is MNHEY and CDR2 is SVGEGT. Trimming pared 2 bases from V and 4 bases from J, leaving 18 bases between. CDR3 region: CASSYRPSTGAYEQYF. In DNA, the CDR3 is TGTGCCAGCAGTTACCGGCCATCGACGGGGGCTTACGAGCAGTACTTC.

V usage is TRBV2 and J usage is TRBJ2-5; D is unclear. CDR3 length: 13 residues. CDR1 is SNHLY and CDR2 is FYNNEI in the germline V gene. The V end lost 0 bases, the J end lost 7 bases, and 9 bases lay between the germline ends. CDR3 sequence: CASSEARPGTQYF. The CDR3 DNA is TGTGCCAGCAGTGAAGCGCGTCCGGGGACCCAGTACTTC.

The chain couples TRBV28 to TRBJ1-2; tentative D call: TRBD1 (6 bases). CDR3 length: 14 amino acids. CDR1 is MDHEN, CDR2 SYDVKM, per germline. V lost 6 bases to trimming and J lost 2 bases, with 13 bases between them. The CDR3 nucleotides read TGTGCCAGCAGGGCTCCTACAGGGAACTATGGCTACACCTTC. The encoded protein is CASRAPTGNYGYTF.

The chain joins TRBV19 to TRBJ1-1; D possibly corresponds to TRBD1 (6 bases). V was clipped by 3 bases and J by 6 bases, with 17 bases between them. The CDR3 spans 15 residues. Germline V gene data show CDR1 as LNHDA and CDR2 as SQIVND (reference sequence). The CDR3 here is CASSISGGGSAEAFF. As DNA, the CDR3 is TGTGCCAGTAGTATTTCCGGAGGGGGGTCCGCTGAAGCTTTCTTT.

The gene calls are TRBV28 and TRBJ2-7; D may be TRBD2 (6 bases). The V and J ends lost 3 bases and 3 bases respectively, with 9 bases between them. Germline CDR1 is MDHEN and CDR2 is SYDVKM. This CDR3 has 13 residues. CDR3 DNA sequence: TGTGCCAGCAGTTTGGGGGGAAACTACGAGCAGTACTTC. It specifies CASSLGGNYEQYF.

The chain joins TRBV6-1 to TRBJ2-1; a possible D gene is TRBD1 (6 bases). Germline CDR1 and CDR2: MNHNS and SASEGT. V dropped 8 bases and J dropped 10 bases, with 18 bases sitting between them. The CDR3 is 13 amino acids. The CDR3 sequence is CASGVQGRVEQFF. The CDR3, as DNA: TGTGCCAGCGGGGTTCAGGGGCGGGTGGAGCAGTTCTTC.

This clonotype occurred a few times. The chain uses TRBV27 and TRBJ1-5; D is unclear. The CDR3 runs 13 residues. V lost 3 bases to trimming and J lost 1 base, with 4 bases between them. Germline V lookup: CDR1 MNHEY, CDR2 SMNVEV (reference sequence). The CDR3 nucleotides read TGTGCCAGCAGTTTGAGGAGCAATCAGCCCCAGCATTTT. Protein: CASSLRSNQPQHF.

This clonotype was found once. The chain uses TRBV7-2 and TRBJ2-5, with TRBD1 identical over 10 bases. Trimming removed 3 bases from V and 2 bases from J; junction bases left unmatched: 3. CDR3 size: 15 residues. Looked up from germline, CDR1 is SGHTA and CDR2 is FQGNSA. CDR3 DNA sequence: TGTGCCAGCAGCTTTTGGGGACAGGGGCAAGAGACCCAGTACTTC. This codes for CASSFWGQGQETQYF.

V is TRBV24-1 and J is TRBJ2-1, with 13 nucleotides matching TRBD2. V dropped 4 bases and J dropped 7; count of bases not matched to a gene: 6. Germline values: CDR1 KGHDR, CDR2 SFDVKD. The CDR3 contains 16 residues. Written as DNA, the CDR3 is TGTGCCACCAGTGACAGGACTAGCGGGAGTAGAAATGAGCAGTTCTTC. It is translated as CATSDRTSGSRNEQFF.